A selection of T cell receptor beta chains follows, all from one sample in a study of shared clonotypes between healthy human individuals. Sequencing was performed with immunoSEQ multiplex PCR; in TCRdb, only in-frame clones are kept and a portion is missing. Among about 1 million clones listed, around 78% were seen once. Sequencing was performed on memory CD4+ T cells from PBMCs. Receptors originate from a man younger than 35 in good health. Some clones in this sample may be carry-over from other donors' samples. The CDR3 runs from the conserved cysteine through the conserved F or W. D genes are given only for firm matches. Not every row has a clone size; where given, it reads once, few, many or a size class.

j_gene | abundance | d_gene | v_gene | CDR3nt | CDR3aa
TRBJ2-2 | - | - | TRBV2 | TGTGCCAGCAGGGACATACCGAACACCGGGGAGCTGTTTTTT | CASRDIPNTGELFF
TRBJ2-7 | - | - | TRBV19 | TGTGCCAGTAGTGCGGCGGGAACATACGAGCAGTACTTC | CASSAAGTYEQYF
TRBJ2-7 | - | - | TRBV5-6 | TGTGCCAGCAGCTTGTTTGGAGGGGACGAGCAGTACTTC | CASSLFGGDEQYF
TRBJ2-1 | - | TRBD2 | TRBV5-1 | TGCGCCAGCAGCCCGAAAGGTTCAGCGGGAGGCTCCTACAATGAGCAGTTCTTC | CASSPKGSAGGSYNEQFF
TRBJ2-3 | - | - | TRBV4-2 | TGTGCCAGCAGCCAAGCTCGGGCGGGCGGGTCCACAGATACGCAGTATTTT | CASSQARAGGSTDTQYF
TRBJ2-2 | - | - | TRBV2 | TGTGCCAGCAGCCTCAGGGGTGTGGCCGGGGAGCTGTTTTTT | CASSLRGVAGELFF
TRBJ2-3 | - | - | TRBV6-1 | TGTGCCAGCAGTGCACGTCTCAGCACAGATACGCAGTATTTT | CASSARLSTDTQYF
TRBJ2-3 | - | TRBD2 | TRBV5-4 | TGTGCCAGCAGATCGGACGGGGGGGATACGCAGTATTTT | CASRSDGGDTQYF
TRBJ2-2 | - | - | TRBV18 | TGTGCCAGCTCCTCCCAAGGACCCCAGGGCACCGGGGAGCTGTTTTTT | CASSSQGPQGTGELFF
TRBJ1-4 | - | - | TRBV7-9 | TGTGCCAGCAGCTTAGCGGACAGTATTCGGGAAAAACTGTTTTTT | CASSLADSIREKLFF
TRBJ2-7 | many | TRBD1 | TRBV7-2 | TGTGCCAGCAGATTTCGGGACAGGAGCTCCTACGAGCAGTACTTC | CASRFRDRSSYEQYF
TRBJ2-7 | - | TRBD1 | TRBV6-5 | TGTGCCAGCAGCACTACAGGGGTGAGGAACGAGCAGTACTTC | CASSTTGVRNEQYF
TRBJ1-1 | - | TRBD1 | TRBV2 | TGTGCCAGCAGTCAGGGACAGTCCATTGAAGCTTTCTTT | CASSQGQSIEAFF
TRBJ2-3 | - | - | TRBV7-9 | TGTGCCAGCAGCCCAAAGGCGTTCGATACGCAGTATTTT | CASSPKAFDTQYF
TRBJ2-1 | - | - | TRBV7-9 | TGTGCCGGTGGGGGTGAGCAGTTCTTC | CAGGGEQFF
TRBJ2-5 | - | TRBD2 | TRBV30 | TGTGCCTGGAGTCAGTCAAGCGGGAGCTCCGAGACCCAGTACTTC | CAWSQSSGSSETQYF
TRBJ2-7 | - | - | TRBV19 | TGTGCCAGTAGTATATCCAGGACGGCCTCCTACGAGCAGTACTTC | CASSISRTASYEQYF
TRBJ2-7 | - | TRBD1 | TRBV27 | TGTGCCAGCAGGTTCCCTTACCTCGCGAAAGGGACAGAGAGCTCCTACGAGCAGTACTTC | CASRFPYLAKGTESSYEQYF
TRBJ2-2 | - | - | TRBV19 | TGTGCCAGTAGTATTATGGGGTTGGCAGCCAACACCGGGGAGCTGTTTTTT | CASSIMGLAANTGELFF
TRBJ1-5 | many | - | TRBV5-1 | TGCGCCAGCAGCTTGGGTGTTGATAGCAATCAGCCCCAGCATTTT | CASSLGVDSNQPQHF
TRBJ2-2 | - | - | TRBV28 | TGTGCCAGCGGCGGAGGGGCTACGAACACCGGGGAGCTGTTTTTT | CASGGGATNTGELFF
TRBJ2-3 | - | - | TRBV25-1 | TGTGCCAGCAGTGATCCCTCGGACAGTTATACGCAGTATTTT | CASSDPSDSYTQYF
TRBJ2-3 | - | - | TRBV18 | TGTGCCAGCTCAATGTCTCGGGCCACAGATACGCAGTATTTT | CASSMSRATDTQYF
TRBJ2-1 | once | - | TRBV11-2 | TGTGCCAGCAGCTTAGTCAGGTTTGTGGGGGCCTACAATGAGCAGTTCTTC | CASSLVRFVGAYNEQFF
TRBJ1-1 | - | - | TRBV6-1 | TGTGCCAGCGGGACGGCGATTGGCACTGAAGCTTTCTTT | CASGTAIGTEAFF
TRBJ2-5 | - | TRBD1 | TRBV6-6 | TGTGCCAGCAGTCGCCCGGGACAGAAAGAGACCCAGTACTTC | CASSRPGQKETQYF
TRBJ2-1 | once | TRBD1 | TRBV7-7 | TGTGCCAGCAGCCCCCGGACAGGGCATATTGCTGAGCAGTTCTTC | CASSPRTGHIAEQFF
TRBJ2-3 | - | TRBD2 | TRBV7-2 | TGTGCCAGCAGCTTAGGTTTGCGCGGGGCCGGGACTAGCAAGGATTTT | CASSLGLRGAGTSKDF
TRBJ2-1 | - | TRBD1 | TRBV12-5 | TGTGCTAGTGCCGGGGACAGGGGGCACTACAATGAGCAGTTCTTC | CASAGDRGHYNEQFF
TRBJ1-2 | - | TRBD1 | TRBV29-1 | TGCAGCGTCCCCCGGGACAGGGAGGGCTATGGCTACACCTTC | CSVPRDREGYGYTF
TRBJ1-1 | few | - | TRBV25-1 | TGTGCCAGCAGAGACTGGGGACAGAACACTGAAGCTTTCTTT | CASRDWGQNTEAFF